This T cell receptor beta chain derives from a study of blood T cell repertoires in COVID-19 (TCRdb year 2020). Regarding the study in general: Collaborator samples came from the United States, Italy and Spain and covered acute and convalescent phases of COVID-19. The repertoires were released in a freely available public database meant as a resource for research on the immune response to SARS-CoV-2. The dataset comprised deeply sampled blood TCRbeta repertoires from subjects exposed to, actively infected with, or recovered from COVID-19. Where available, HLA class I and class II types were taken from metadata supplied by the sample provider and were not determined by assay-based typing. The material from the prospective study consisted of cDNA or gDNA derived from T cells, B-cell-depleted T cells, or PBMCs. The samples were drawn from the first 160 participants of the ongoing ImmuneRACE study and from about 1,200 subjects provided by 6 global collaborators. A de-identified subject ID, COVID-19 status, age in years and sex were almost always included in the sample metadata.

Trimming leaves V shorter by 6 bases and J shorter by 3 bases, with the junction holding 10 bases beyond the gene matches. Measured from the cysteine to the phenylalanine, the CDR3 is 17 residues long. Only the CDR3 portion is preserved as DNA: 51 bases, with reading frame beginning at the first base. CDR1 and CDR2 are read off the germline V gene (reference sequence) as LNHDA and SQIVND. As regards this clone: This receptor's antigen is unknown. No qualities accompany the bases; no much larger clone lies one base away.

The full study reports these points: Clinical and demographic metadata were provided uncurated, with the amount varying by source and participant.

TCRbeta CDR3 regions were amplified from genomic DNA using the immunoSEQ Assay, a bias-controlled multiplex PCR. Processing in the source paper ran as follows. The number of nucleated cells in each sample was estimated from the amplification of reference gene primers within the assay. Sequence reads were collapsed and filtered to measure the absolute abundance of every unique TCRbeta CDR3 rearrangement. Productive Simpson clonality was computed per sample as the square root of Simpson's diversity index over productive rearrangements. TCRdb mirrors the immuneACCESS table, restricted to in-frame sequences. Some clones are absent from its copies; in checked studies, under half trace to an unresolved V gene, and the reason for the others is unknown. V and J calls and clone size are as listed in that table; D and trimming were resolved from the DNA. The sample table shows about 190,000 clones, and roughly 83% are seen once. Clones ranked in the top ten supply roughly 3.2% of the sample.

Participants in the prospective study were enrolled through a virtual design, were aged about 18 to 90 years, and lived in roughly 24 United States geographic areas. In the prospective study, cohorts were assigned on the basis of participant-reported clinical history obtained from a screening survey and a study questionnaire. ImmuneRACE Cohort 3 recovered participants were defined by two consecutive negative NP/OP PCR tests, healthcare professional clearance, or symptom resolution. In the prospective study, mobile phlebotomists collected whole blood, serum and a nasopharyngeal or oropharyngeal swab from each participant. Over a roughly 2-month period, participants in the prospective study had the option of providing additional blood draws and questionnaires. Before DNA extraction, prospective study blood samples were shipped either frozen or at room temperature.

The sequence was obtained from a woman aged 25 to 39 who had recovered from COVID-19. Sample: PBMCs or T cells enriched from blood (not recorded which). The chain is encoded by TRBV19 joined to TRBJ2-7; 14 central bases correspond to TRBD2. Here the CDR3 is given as CASSAGTSGRWVYEQYF. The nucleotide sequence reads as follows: TGTGCCAGTAGCGCCGGGACTAGCGGGAGATGGGTCTACGAGCAGTACTTC.